Detailed here is one T cell receptor beta chain. Trimming removed 3 bases at V and 3 bases at J, with 11 bases between. This CDR3 is built from 14 residues. Germline CDR1 KGHSH, CDR2 LQKENI. TCRdb keeps only in-frame clones here, not all; method: immunoSEQ multiplex PCR. The data contain some 70,000 clones, more than 85% of them singletons. This entry comes from a study of T cell changes during pregnancy in multiple sclerosis. The sequencing here drew on peripheral blood, taken in the first trimester of pregnancy. The chain links TRBV18 to TRBJ1-1; D is perhaps TRBD1 (5 bases). The receptor was isolated from a female donor with multiple sclerosis, enrolled in a pregnancy study. The CDR3 region is CASSPRWGDTEAFF. The CDR3 DNA is TGTGCCAGCTCACCCAGGTGGGGGGACACTGAAGCTTTCTTT.